Reported below is one TCR beta chain. The data were taken from a study of blood T cell repertoires in COVID-19. In the study overall: T cells, B-cell-depleted T cells, or PBMCs provided the cDNA or gDNA that served as material.

The CDR3 runs 15 residues. Germline V gene sequence: CDR1 SGHTA, CDR2 FQGNSA. The J segment lost 6 bases and the V segment lost 3 bases, leaving 7 bases of the junction unmatched. Using immunoSEQ multiplex PCR, the repertoire was profiled, and TCRdb retains in-frame clones only, with some absent. The table records 150,000 to 160,000 clones, around 85% of them present only once. The sequencing input was peripheral blood. The TCR was taken from a woman aged 55-69 years with acute or convalescent COVID-19. This rearrangement joins TRBV7-2 to TRBJ1-5, with 8 bases that match TRBD1. The CDR3 nucleotides read TGTGCCAGCAGCTTGACGCAGGGGGCAAGTCAGCCCCAGCATTTT. As protein: CASSLTQGASQPQHF.